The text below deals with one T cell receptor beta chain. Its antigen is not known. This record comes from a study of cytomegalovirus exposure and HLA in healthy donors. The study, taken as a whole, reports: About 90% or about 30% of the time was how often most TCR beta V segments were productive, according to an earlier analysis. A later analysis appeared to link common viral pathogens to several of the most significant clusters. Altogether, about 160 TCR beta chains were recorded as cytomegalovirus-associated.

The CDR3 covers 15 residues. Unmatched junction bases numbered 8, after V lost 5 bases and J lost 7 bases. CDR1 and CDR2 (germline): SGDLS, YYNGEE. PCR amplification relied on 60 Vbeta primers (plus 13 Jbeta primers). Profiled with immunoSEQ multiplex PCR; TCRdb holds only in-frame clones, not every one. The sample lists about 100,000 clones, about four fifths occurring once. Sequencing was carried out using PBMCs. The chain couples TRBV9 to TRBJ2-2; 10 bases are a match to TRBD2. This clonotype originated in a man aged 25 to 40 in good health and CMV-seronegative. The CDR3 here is CASSVLAGVNGELFF. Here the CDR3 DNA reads TGTGCCAGCAGTGTTCTAGCGGGAGTTAACGGGGAGCTGTTTTTT.